What follows are 8 T cell receptor beta chains derived from one specimen sequenced in a study of T cell responses to AZD1222 COVID-19 vaccine. Measured with immunoSEQ multiplex PCR; TCRdb has only the in-frame clones, and not every one. The profile shows about 66,000 clones, roughly 84% of them singletons. The sample here was peripheral blood, taken on day 0 of AZD1222 vaccination. These receptors all stem from an adult in good health.

The chain combines TRBV5-1 with TRBJ2-5; D is undetermined. V lost 0 bases, J lost 9 bases, and 15 bases lay in between. Germline assignment: CDR1 SGHRS and CDR2 YFSETQ. The CDR3 is 14 amino acids. The CDR3 loop reads CASSLGGHSGSQYF. CDR3 coding DNA: TGCGCCAGCAGCTTGGGCGGCCATTCAGGCTCCCAGTACTTC.

V gene TRBV28 combines with J gene TRBJ2-5, with a tentative D call TRBD1 (6 bases). Trimming shortened V by 2 bases and J by 2 bases, and 6 bases separated the two germline ends. The CDR3 is 13 residues long. Germline-derived CDR1 and CDR2 are MDHEN and SYDVKM. Here the CDR3 reads CASSLGTQETQYF. In DNA, the CDR3 is TGTGCCAGCAGTTTAGGGACACAAGAGACCCAGTACTTC.

The chain combines TRBV4-2 with TRBJ2-2; weak D call: TRBD2 (6 bases). The CDR3 has 14 residues. The V end lost 4 bases, the J end lost 6 bases, and 12 bases lay between the germline ends. Germline lookup yields CDR1 LGHNA and CDR2 YNFKEQ. The CDR3 loop reads CASSRPGEAGELFF. DNA for the CDR3: TGTGCCAGCAGCCGCCCGGGGGAGGCCGGGGAGCTGTTTTTT.

This chain links TRBV11-3 with TRBJ1-2; a possible D gene is TRBD1 (5 bases). The V gene lost 1 base and the J gene lost 2 bases, with 11 bases spanning the gap. Germline V gene lookup returns CDR1 SGHNT and CDR2 YENEEA. The CDR3 is 15 residues long. In nucleotides, the CDR3 is TGTGCCAGCAGCTTAGCCCAGGGTGAAAACTATGGCTACACCTTC. Residues: CASSLAQGENYGYTF.

The genes are TRBV4-2 and TRBJ2-5; TRBD2 aligns across 14 bases. The CDR3 spans 17 residues. J was trimmed by 1 base and V by 3 bases; bases with no gene match: 4. In germline, CDR1 is LGHNA, CDR2 YNFKEQ. This CDR3 reads CASSQAGLAGVQETQYF. CDR3 nucleotide sequence: TGTGCCAGCAGCCAGGCGGGACTAGCGGGGGTCCAAGAGACCCAGTACTTC.

V is TRBV27 and J is TRBJ1-6; D unresolved. This CDR3 spans 16 amino acids. Trimming left V 8 bases short and J 0 bases short, with 14 bases between. Germline assignment: CDR1 MNHEY and CDR2 SMNVEV (reference sequence). The CDR3 spells CASGIYLSSYNSPLHF. In DNA, the CDR3 is TGTGCCAGCGGGATTTACCTCAGCTCCTATAATTCACCCCTCCACTTT.

This clone was seen once. V and J are TRBV7-2 and TRBJ2-1; tentatively, D is TRBD2 (6 bases). Germline loops: CDR1 SGHTA, CDR2 FQGNSA. The CDR3 sequence is 14 residues long. The V and J ends lost 2 bases and 6 bases respectively, with 11 bases between them. The CDR3 DNA reads TGTGCCAGCAGCTTATACCGGGACTCCAATGAGCAGTTCTTC. The encoded protein is CASSLYRDSNEQFF.

This clone was observed once. The chain uses TRBV29-1 and TRBJ1-1; D gene uncertain. Germline V lookup: CDR1 SQVTM, CDR2 ANQGSEA. Trimming shortened V by 7 bases and J by 1 base, and 7 bases separated the two germline ends. The CDR3 is made up of 11 amino acids. The CDR3 spells CSGRANTEAFF. The CDR3 nucleotides read TGCAGCGGCCGGGCGAACACTGAAGCTTTCTTT.